One T cell receptor beta chain is described in this entry. Its antigen is unknown. The source of the sample is a study of T-cell memory formation after mild COVID-19. J was trimmed by 3 bases and V by 1 base; bases with no gene match: 7. The germline gives CDR1 LGHDT, CDR2 YNNKEL (reference sequence). The CDR3 totals 16 residues. TCRdb fed the 5' RACE reads into MiXCR, producing one record per CDR3 protein. The data show under 250,000 distinct CDR3 sequences, 15% to 17% seen once. Study-level results: Pre-infection memory contained some responding clones, which suggested that cross-reactive memory had joined. CD4+ clones that contracted lay mainly in CM and EM; CD8+ ones lay in EMRA.

Sequences were obtained from PBMCs or a T cell subset sorted from them (not recorded which). V usage is TRBV3-1 and J usage is TRBJ2-5; TRBD2 agrees at 8 bases. The TCR originated in an adult woman who had mild COVID-19 (a few samples of this study predate the infection). Cell type and time point are not known. DNA for the CDR3: TGTGCCAGCAGCCAAGTGCGGCTAGCGGGTGAAGAGACCCAGTACTTC. Protein: CASSQVRLAGEETQYF.